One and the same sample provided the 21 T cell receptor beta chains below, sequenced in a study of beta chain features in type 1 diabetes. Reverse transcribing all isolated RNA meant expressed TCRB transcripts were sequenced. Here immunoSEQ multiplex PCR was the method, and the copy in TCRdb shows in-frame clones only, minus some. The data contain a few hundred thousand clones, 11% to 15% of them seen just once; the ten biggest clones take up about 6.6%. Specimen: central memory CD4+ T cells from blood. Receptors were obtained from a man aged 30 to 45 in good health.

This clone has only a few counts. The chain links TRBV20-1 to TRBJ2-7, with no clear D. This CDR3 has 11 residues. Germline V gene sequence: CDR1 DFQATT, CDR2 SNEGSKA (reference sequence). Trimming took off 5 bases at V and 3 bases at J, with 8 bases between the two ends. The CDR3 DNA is TGCAGTGCTCGGAACCTCTACGAGCAGTACTTC. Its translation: CSARNLYEQYF.

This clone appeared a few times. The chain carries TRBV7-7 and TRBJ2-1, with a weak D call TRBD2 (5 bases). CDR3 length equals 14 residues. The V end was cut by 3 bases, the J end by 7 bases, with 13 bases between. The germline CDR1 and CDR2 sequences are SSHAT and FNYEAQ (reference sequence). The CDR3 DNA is TGTGCCAGCAGCTTCTCGGGAAGTGAAAATGAGCAGTTCTTC. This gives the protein CASSFSGSENEQFF.

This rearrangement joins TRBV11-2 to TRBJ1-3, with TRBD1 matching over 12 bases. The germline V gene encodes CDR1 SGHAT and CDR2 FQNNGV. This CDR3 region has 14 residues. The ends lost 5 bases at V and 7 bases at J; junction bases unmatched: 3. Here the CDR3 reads CASSTGTGGNTIYF. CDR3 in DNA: TGTGCCAGCAGCACCGGGACAGGGGGCAACACCATATATTTT.

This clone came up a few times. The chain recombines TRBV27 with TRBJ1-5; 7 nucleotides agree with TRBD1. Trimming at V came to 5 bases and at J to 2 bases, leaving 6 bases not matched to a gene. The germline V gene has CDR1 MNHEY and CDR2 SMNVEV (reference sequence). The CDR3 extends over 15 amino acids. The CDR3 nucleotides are TGTGCCAGCAGTCGGACAGGCTCACGCAATCAGCCCCAGCATTTT. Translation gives CASSRTGSRNQPQHF.

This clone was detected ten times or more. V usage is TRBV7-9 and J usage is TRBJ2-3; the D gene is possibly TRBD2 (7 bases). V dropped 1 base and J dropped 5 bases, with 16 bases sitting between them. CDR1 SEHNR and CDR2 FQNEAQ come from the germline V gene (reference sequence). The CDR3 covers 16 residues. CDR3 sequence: CASSLERGAEGDTQYF. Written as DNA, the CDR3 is TGTGCCAGCAGCTTAGAACGGGGGGCGGAAGGAGATACGCAGTATTTT.

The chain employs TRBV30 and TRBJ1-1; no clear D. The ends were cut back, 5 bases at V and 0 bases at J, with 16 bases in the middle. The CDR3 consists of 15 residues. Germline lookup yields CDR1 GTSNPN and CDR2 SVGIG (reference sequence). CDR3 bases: TGTGCCTGGGGTAAATCAGGTTTTATGAACACTGAAGCTTTCTTT. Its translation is CAWGKSGFMNTEAFF.

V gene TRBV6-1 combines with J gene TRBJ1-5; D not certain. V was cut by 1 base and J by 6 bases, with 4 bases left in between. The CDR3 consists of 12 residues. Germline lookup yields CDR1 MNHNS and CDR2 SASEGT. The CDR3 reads CASSEVIQPQHF. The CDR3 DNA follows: TGTGCCAGCAGTGAAGTGATTCAGCCCCAGCATTTT.

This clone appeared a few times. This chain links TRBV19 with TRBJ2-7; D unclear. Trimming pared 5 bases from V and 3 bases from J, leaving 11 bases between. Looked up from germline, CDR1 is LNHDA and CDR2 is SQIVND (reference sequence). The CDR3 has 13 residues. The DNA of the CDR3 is TGTGCCAGTAGTGGGCCTCCGAACTACGAGCAGTACTTC. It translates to CASSGPPNYEQYF.

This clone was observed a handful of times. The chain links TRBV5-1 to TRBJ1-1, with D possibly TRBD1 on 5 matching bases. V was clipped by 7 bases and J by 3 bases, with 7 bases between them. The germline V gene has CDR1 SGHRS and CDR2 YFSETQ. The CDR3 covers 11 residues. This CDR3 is CASVGDTEAFF. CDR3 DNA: TGCGCCAGCGTAGGGGACACTGAAGCTTTCTTT.

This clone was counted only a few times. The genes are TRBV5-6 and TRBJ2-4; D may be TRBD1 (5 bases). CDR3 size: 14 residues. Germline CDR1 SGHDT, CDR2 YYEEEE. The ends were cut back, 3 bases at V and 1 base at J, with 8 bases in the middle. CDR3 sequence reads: CASSYSGAKNIQYF. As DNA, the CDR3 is TGTGCCAGCAGCTACTCAGGGGCCAAAAACATTCAGTACTTC.

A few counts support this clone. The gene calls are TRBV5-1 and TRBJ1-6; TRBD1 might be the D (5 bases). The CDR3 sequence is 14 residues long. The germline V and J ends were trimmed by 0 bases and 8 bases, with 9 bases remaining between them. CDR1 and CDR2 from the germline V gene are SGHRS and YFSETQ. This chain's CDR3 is CASSLAGPDSPLHF. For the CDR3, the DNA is TGCGCCAGCAGCTTGGCAGGGCCCGATTCACCCCTCCACTTT.

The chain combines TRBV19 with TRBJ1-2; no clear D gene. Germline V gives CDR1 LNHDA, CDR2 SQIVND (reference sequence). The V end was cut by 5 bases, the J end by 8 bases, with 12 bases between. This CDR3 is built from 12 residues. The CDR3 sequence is CASSFGVRGYTF. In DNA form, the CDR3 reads TGTGCCAGTAGTTTCGGGGTGCGGGGCTACACCTTC.

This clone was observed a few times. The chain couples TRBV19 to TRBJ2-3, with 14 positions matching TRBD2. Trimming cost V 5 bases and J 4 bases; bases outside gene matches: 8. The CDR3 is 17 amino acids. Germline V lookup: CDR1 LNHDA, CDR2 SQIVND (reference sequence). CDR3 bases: TGTGCCAGTAGTGCACGGACTAGCGGGAGGTCCTCAGATACGCAGTATTTT. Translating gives CASSARTSGRSSDTQYF.

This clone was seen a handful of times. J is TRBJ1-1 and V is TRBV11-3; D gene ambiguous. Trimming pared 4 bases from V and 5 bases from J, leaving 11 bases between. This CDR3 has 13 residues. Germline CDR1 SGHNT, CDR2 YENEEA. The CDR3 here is CASSSSSGTEAFF. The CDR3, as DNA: TGTGCCAGCAGCTCTAGTTCGGGTACTGAAGCTTTCTTT.

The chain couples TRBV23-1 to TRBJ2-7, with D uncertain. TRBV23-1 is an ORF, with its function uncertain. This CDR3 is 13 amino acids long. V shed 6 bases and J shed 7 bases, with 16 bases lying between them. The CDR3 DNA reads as TGCGCCAGCAGCCAAGCCCCCTCGTGGGAGCAGTACGTC. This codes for CASSQAPSWEQYV.

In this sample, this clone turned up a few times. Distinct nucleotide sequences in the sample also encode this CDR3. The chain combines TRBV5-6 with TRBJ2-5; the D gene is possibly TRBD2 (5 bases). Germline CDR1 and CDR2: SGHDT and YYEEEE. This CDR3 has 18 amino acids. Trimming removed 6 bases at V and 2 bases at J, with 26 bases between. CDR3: CASTPSPSGRRGQETQYF. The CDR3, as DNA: TGTGCCAGCACCCCATCTCCGAGTGGTCGGAGAGGGCAAGAGACCCAGTACTTC.

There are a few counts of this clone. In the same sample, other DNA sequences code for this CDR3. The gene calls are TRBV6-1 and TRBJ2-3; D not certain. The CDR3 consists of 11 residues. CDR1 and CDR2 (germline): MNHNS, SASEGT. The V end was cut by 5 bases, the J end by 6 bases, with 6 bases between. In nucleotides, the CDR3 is TGTGCCAGCAGTTACGTGGATACGCAGTATTTT. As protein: CASSYVDTQYF.

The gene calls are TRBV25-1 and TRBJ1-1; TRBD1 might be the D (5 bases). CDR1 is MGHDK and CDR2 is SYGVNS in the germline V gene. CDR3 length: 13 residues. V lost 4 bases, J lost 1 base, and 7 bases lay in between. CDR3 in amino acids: CASSATGNTEAFF. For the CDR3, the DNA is TGTGCCAGCAGTGCAACAGGGAACACTGAAGCTTTCTTT.

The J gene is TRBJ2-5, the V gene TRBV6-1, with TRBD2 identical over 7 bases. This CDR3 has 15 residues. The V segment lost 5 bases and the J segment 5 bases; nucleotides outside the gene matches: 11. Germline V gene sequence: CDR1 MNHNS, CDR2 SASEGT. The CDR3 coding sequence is TGTGCCAGCAGTTTCTACGAGGGAGGGGAGGAGACCCAGTACTTC. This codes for CASSFYEGGEETQYF.

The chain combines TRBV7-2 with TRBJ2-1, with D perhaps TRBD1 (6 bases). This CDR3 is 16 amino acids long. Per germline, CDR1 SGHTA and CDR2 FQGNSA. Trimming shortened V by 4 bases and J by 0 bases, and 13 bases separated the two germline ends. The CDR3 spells CASSSRDTGSYNEQFF. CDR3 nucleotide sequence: TGTGCCAGCAGCTCCCGGGACACGGGCTCCTACAATGAGCAGTTCTTC.

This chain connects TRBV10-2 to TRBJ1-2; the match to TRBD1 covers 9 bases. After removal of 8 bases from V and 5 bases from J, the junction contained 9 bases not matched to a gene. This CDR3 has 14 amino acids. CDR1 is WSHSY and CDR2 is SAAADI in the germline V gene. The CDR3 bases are TGCGCCAGCGTTAGGGACAGGGCCAATTATGGCTACACCTTC. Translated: CASVRDRANYGYTF.